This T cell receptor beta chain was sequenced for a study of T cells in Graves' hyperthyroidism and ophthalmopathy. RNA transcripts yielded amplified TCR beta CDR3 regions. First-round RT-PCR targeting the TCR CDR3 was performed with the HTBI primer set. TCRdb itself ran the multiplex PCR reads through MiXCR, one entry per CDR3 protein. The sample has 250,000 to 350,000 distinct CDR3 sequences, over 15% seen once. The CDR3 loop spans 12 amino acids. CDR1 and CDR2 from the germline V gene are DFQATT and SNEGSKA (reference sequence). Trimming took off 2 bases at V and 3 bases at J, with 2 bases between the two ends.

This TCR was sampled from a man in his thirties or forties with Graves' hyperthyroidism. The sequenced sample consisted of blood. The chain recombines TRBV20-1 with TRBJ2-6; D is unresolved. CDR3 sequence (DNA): TGCAGTGCTAGACGTGGGGCCAACGTCCTGACTTTC. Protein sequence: CSARRGANVLTF.